This T cell receptor beta chain was retrieved from a study of T-cell memory formation after mild COVID-19 (dated by TCRdb to the early 2020s). Background for the entire study: TCR sequence clusters from the two donors were largely donor specific. In two donors, T-cell clones that expanded and contracted after mild COVID-19 were tracked by sequencing TCRalpha and TCRbeta repertoires over time. Two young, previously healthy adult volunteers made up the cohort, one male and one female. What the study reported, not specific to this receptor: Balanced CD4/CD8 phenotypes were observed for clones contracting from day 15 to 85, whereas a bias towards CD4+ was observed for a second wave of clones expanding from day 15 to 37. Some responding clones were detected in pre-infection memory, which suggested that pre-existing cross-reactive memory T cells had joined the SARS-CoV-2 response. Only a couple of mild cases were covered in the study, and larger cohorts including severe cases with pre-infection samples were considered necessary. Whether the second-wave clones peaking on day 37 were SARS-CoV-2 specific was not confirmed. Contracting CD4+ clones turned up mainly in the CM and EM memory subsets, whereas EMRA was where CD8+ clones were enriched.

CDR1 is given as SGHNT and CDR2 as YYREEE, both from the germline V gene (reference sequence). Inclusive of the bounding cysteine and phenylalanine, the CDR3 is 14 residues long. The entry retains the CDR3 DNA only, 42 bases that are in frame from base 1. Trimming costs V 4 bases and J 7 bases, and their ends lie 16 bases apart. In regard to this clonotype: The clone's antigen remains unknown. Nothing much larger sits one base from this clone, and base qualities are not available.

Sequencing used an Illumina NovaSeq 6000. TCRalpha and TCRbeta cDNA libraries were built by 5'RACE with constant-segment primers, adding sample barcodes and unique molecular identifiers. Trizol reagent was used to extract RNA from every sample. The libraries were amplified in two PCR steps, and the second step added a second sample barcode and Illumina TruSeq adapters. Sequencing of libraries was performed on an Illumina NovaSeq with 2 x 150 bp paired-end reads. In the source study's methods: The reads were demultiplexed and collapsed into UMI-guided consensus sequences using migec v1.2.7. Using mixcr v2.1.11, UMI consensuses were aligned to TRA and TRB V and J templates and then assembled into clonotypes. A clonotype was counted as expanded or contracted only when both edgeR and NoisET called the clonotype significant, with the noise models trained on biological replicates. For edgeR calls, the cutoffs were a false discovery rate-adjusted p below 0.01 and a log2 fold-change threshold of 1. As an exploratory analysis of dynamics, max-normalized trajectories of the 1000 most abundant clonotypes were examined by PCA with hierarchical clustering. Separately sequenced CD4+ and CD8+ repertoires were used to assign the CD4 or CD8 phenotype of responding clones. TCRdb reprocessing: public reads trimmed at Q25 with fastp, clones called with MiXCR, in-frame beta chains kept. All rows with the same CDR3 protein become a single entry with the most common DNA and genes. The V and J calls come from TCRdb's annotation, not from the publication. For this sample there are 250,000 to 400,000 distinct CDR3 sequences; 14% appear just once. The ten largest clonotypes hold around 23% of the sample.

PBMCs were isolated by Ficoll-Paque density gradient centrifugation. The sample comprised PBMCs or a T cell subset sorted from them (not recorded which). The rearranged segments are TRBV5-4 and TRBJ2-3; TRBD2 is a possible D gene, resting on 6 matching bases. The source is a young man who had mild COVID-19 (a few samples of this study predate the infection). The sample titles of this study are shuffled in the database, so cell type and time point are left out; the donor was told from shared clones. The CDR3 in this case is CASSRGTSQNTQYF. The sequenced DNA: TGTGCCAGCAGCCGCGGGACTTCTCAGAATACGCAGTATTTT.